The entry below gives a single T cell receptor beta chain sequence along with its context. Authors' processing steps: Cell counts per sample came from amplifying reference gene primers. Repertoires were generated with immunoSEQ multiplex PCR, while TCRdb's copy carries only in-frame clones and drops some. D and trimming come from the DNA, and the V and J calls and clone size come from that table. Among over 85,000 clones listed, 80% to 95% were seen once. This specimen comes from a study of blood T cell repertoires in COVID-19. Study background: The study drew acute and convalescent COVID-19 samples from the United States, Italy and Spain. T cells, B-cell-depleted T cells, or PBMCs supplied cDNA or gDNA.

Per germline, CDR1 SGHRS and CDR2 YFSETQ. V was clipped by 4 bases and J by 0 bases; unmatched bases: 19. The CDR3 length is 20 residues. Input material: peripheral blood. The chain couples TRBV5-1 to TRBJ1-5; the match to TRBD1 covers 7 bases. This clonotype was sampled from a young man with acute or convalescent COVID-19. CDR3 sequence: CASSPDQDRRGNDSNQPQHF. Here the CDR3 DNA reads TGCGCCAGCAGCCCAGACCAGGACAGGAGGGGGAACGATAGCAATCAGCCCCAGCATTTT.